The 29 T cell receptor beta chains given below trace back to one sample, sequenced in a study of T cell changes during pregnancy in multiple sclerosis. Profiling relied on immunoSEQ multiplex PCR, and the TCRdb table lists in-frame clones only, not all of them. Counted here are tens of thousands of clones, approximately 89% occurring once; the ten biggest clones make up approximately 1.5%. The source material was peripheral blood, sampled in the third trimester of pregnancy. These receptors originate from a female donor in good health, enrolled as a control in a pregnancy study.

This chain uses TRBV29-1 with TRBJ2-2; the D gene is possibly TRBD2 (6 bases). The CDR3 extends over 11 amino acids. Trimming left V 4 bases short and J 7 bases short, with 7 bases between. Germline CDR1 and CDR2: SQVTM and ANQGSEA. The CDR3: CSVGGGGELFF. The CDR3 region has the DNA TGCAGCGTTGGGGGAGGCGGGGAGCTGTTTTTT.

This chain uses TRBV14 with TRBJ1-3; D not certain. The CDR3 consists of 16 residues. The V end was cut by 0 bases, the J end by 4 bases, with 13 bases between. CDR1 and CDR2 (germline): SGHDN, FVKESK. The DNA for the CDR3 is TGTGCCAGCAGCCAAGATAAACTTGGCAGGGGAAACACCATATATTTT. Translated: CASSQDKLGRGNTIYF.

The chain recombines TRBV6-6 with TRBJ2-1; 7 nucleotides line up with TRBD1. With V trimmed by 10 bases and J by 0 bases, 3 bases remained unmatched. This CDR3 spans 13 amino acids. Germline CDR1 and CDR2: MNHNY and SVGAGI (reference sequence). For the CDR3, the DNA is TGTGCCACCCGGGACAGCTCCTACAATGAGCAGTTCTTC. Protein: CATRDSSYNEQFF.

The rearrangement uses TRBV19 and TRBJ2-3, with 9 nucleotides matching TRBD1. V lost 6 bases, J lost 2 bases, and 9 bases stayed unmatched. This CDR3 comprises 16 residues. Germline V CDR1 and CDR2: LNHDA, SQIVND (reference sequence). The CDR3 DNA sequence: TGTGCCAGTAGGCTGACGGGACAGGGTTTCACAGATACGCAGTATTTT. This translates into CASRLTGQGFTDTQYF.

The chain has TRBV6-6 and TRBJ2-1; D gene uncertain. The CDR3 spans 11 residues. V dropped 6 bases and J dropped 8 bases, with 8 bases sitting between them. The germline V gene has CDR1 MNHNY and CDR2 SVGAGI (reference sequence). Written as DNA, the CDR3 is TGTGCCAGCAGAGACCGGGATGAGCAGTTCTTC. Translated, it gives CASRDRDEQFF.

The chain has TRBV30 and TRBJ1-2; 7 nucleotides align to TRBD1. This CDR3 region has 14 residues. Trimming cost V 3 bases and J 5 bases; bases outside gene matches: 9. Germline V gene sequence: CDR1 GTSNPN, CDR2 SVGIG (reference sequence). The CDR3 DNA reads as TGTGCCTGGAGCGGACAGGCGGGAGGTTATGGCTACACCTTC. Protein product: CAWSGQAGGYGYTF.

This chain connects TRBV6-6 to TRBJ1-5; 7 nucleotides line up with TRBD1. CDR1 is MNHNY, CDR2 SVGAGI, per germline (reference sequence). V lost 3 bases and J lost 2; bases outside the gene matches: 1. The CDR3 covers 14 residues. CDR3 DNA: TGTGCCAGCAGTTATGGACAGGGCAATCAGCCCCAGCATTTT. It encodes CASSYGQGNQPQHF.

This clone came up once. This rearrangement joins TRBV7-2 to TRBJ1-5; D not certain. Trimming removed 2 bases from V and 2 bases from J, with 7 bases in between. Germline assignment: CDR1 SGHTA and CDR2 FQGNSA. This CDR3 is built from 14 residues. The CDR3 is CASSLSRGNQPQHF. The CDR3 DNA is TGTGCCAGCAGCTTAAGCCGTGGCAATCAGCCCCAGCATTTT.

The chain uses TRBV30 and TRBJ2-1; TRBD2 is a possible D gene (6 bases). V dropped 1 base and J dropped 3 bases, with 10 bases sitting between them. Germline V gene data show CDR1 as GTSNPN and CDR2 as SVGIG (reference sequence). This CDR3 region has 14 residues. The CDR3 sequence: CAWSELANYNEQFF. The DNA for the CDR3 is TGTGCCTGGAGTGAGCTAGCGAACTACAATGAGCAGTTCTTC.

V and J are TRBV30 and TRBJ1-5; D is ambiguous. Between the trimmed V and J ends, which lost 1 base and 6 bases, there was a span of 10 bases. The germline V gene encodes CDR1 GTSNPN and CDR2 SVGIG (reference sequence). The CDR3 extends over 13 amino acids. The CDR3 is CAWSDTSGQPQHF. CDR3 nucleotide sequence: TGTGCCTGGAGTGATACGAGTGGTCAGCCCCAGCATTTT.

This chain links TRBV9 with TRBJ1-1, with a tentative D call TRBD1 (5 bases). The germline V gene has CDR1 SGDLS and CDR2 YYNGEE. V was clipped by 4 bases and J by 4 bases, with 14 bases between them. The CDR3 is made up of 14 amino acids. CDR3 DNA: TGTGCCAGCAGCCCGGATATGGGGGGCACTGAAGCTTTCTTT. Protein sequence: CASSPDMGGTEAFF.

The chain joins TRBV4-3 to TRBJ1-3; no clear D. The ends were cut back, 4 bases at V and 4 bases at J, with 14 bases in the middle. Germline CDR1 reads LGHNA; CDR2 reads YSLEER. CDR3 length: 15 residues. The CDR3 spells CASSRSAGWGNTIYF. The CDR3, as DNA: TGCGCCAGCAGCCGCTCCGCGGGGTGGGGAAACACCATATATTTT.

The gene calls are TRBV7-9 and TRBJ2-7; 7 positions agree with TRBD1. Germline values: CDR1 SEHNR, CDR2 FQNEAQ (reference sequence). Germline trimming cut 3 bases from V and 9 bases from J; bases unmatched to any gene: 14. The CDR3 length is 15 residues. The CDR3 spells CASSLTEGAIKGQYF. CDR3 nucleotides: TGTGCCAGCAGCTTGACAGAGGGGGCTATAAAGGGGCAGTACTTC.

This clone was seen a few times. The rearrangement uses TRBV19 and TRBJ1-1, with a possible D match to TRBD1 (6 bases). CDR3 length: 14 residues. V shed 5 bases and J shed 0 bases, with 10 bases lying between them. In germline, CDR1 is LNHDA, CDR2 SQIVND (reference sequence). The CDR3 reads CASSAQGLNTEAFF. The CDR3 nucleotides read TGTGCCAGTAGTGCACAGGGCCTGAACACTGAAGCTTTCTTT.

The chain joins TRBV14 to TRBJ2-5, with 8 bases lining up with TRBD1. This CDR3 has 14 amino acids. V lost 4 bases to trimming and J lost 4 bases; unmatched junction nucleotides: 5. CDR1 and CDR2 (germline): SGHDN, FVKESK. DNA of the CDR3: TGTGCCAGCAGCCCCAGGGGGCCTACAGAGACCCAGTACTTC. Its translation: CASSPRGPTETQYF.

The chain is built from TRBV11-2 and TRBJ2-3; no definite D call. V was pared by 0 bases and J by 2 bases, with 9 bases between. From germline, CDR1 is SGHAT and CDR2 FQNNGV. The CDR3 spans 15 residues. CDR3 sequence: CASSLEYVVTDTQYF. As DNA, the CDR3 is TGTGCCAGCAGCTTAGAATATGTAGTCACAGATACGCAGTATTTT. Variable domain in full (rest from reference TRBV11-2 and TRBJ2-3): EAGVAQSPRYKIIEKRQSVAFWCNPISGHATLYWYQQILGQGPKLLIQFQNNGVVDDSQLPKDRFSAERLKGVDSTLKIQPAKLEDSAVYLCASSLEYVVTDTQYFGPGTRLTVL.

V gene TRBV4-3 combines with J gene TRBJ1-2, with no clear D. CDR3 length equals 15 residues. The V gene's germline CDR1 is LGHNA and CDR2 YSLEER. Trimming took 0 bases from V and 4 from J, leaving 12 bases between them. CDR3 protein: CASSQDRKRSYGYTF. DNA for the CDR3: TGCGCCAGCAGCCAAGACAGGAAGAGAAGCTATGGCTACACCTTC.

CDR3 in DNA: TGTGCCAGTAGTTTCCCGGGACAGGGAAAAATCTCTTCCGGTCAGCCCCAGCATTTT. Its translation is CASSFPGQGKISSGQPQHF. The chain couples TRBV19 to TRBJ1-5, with 9 nucleotides matching TRBD1. Trimming at V came to 5 bases and at J to 6 bases, leaving 20 bases not matched to a gene. CDR1 and CDR2 (germline): LNHDA, SQIVND (reference sequence). This CDR3 comprises 19 residues.

V usage is TRBV7-2 and J usage is TRBJ2-5; 8 bases fit TRBD1. The V gene's germline CDR1 is SGHTA and CDR2 FQGNSA. V was pared by 5 bases and J by 5 bases, with 4 bases of the junction left unmatched. The length of the CDR3 is 13 residues. The CDR3 here is CASSRTGFETQYF. CDR3 in DNA: TGTGCCAGCAGCCGGACAGGGTTCGAGACCCAGTACTTC.

The CDR3 is CASSLVRDSRYEQYF. DNA for the CDR3: TGTGCCAGCAGCTTAGTAAGAGACTCCCGATACGAGCAGTACTTC. The chain employs TRBV7-3 and TRBJ2-7; D not resolved. Germline CDR1 SGHTA, CDR2 FQGTGA. V lost 2 bases to trimming and J lost 4 bases, with 15 bases between them. This CDR3 has 15 residues.

The V call is TRBV5-1, the J call TRBJ2-2; 12 nucleotides agree with TRBD2. With 1 base clipped from V and 8 bases from J, the junction kept 3 bases outside the gene matches. CDR1 and CDR2 from the germline V gene are SGHRS and YFSETQ. The CDR3 is made up of 15 amino acids. The DNA for the CDR3 is TGCGCCAGCAGCTTGACTAGCGGGGGGTCGGGGGAGCTGTTTTTT. Residues: CASSLTSGGSGELFF.

V and J are TRBV9 and TRBJ2-1, with 12 positions matching TRBD2. From germline, CDR1 is SGDLS and CDR2 YYNGEE. The CDR3 consists of 15 residues. The junction had 8 bases not matched to a gene; V was cut back by 4 bases and J by 9 bases. The CDR3 region has the DNA TGTGCCAGCAGCCCCTCTAGCGGGGGGGGAAGTGAGCAGTTCTTC. The encoded protein is CASSPSSGGGSEQFF.

This clone occurred once. This chain links TRBV28 with TRBJ2-1, with 7 bases lining up with TRBD2. The CDR3 covers 14 residues. The ends lost 10 bases at V and 13 bases at J; junction bases unmatched: 19. Germline V gene sequence: CDR1 MDHEN, CDR2 SYDVKM. CDR3 DNA sequence: TGTGCCACCCTGGAATACTCTAGCGGCCTTACCCAGTTCTTC. As protein: CATLEYSSGLTQFF. Supplemented by reference TRBV28 and TRBJ2-1, the full variable domain reads DVKVTQSSRYLVKRTGEKVFLECVQDMDHENMFWYRQDPGLGLRLIYFSYDVKMKEKGDIPEGYSVSREKKERFSLILESASTNQTSMYLCATLEYSSGLTQFFGPGTRLTVL.

This clone appeared once. The chain employs TRBV29-1 and TRBJ2-6; a weak D match, TRBD2 (6 bases). Trimming stripped 5 bases from V and 2 bases from J, with 13 bases between. Per germline, CDR1 SQVTM and CDR2 ANQGSEA. The CDR3 runs 15 residues. The CDR3 protein is CSVPLASAGANVLTF. In nucleotides, the CDR3 is TGCAGCGTTCCGCTTGCTAGCGCTGGGGCCAACGTCCTGACTTTC.

The gene calls are TRBV12-5 and TRBJ1-2, with 9 nucleotides matching TRBD1. In germline, CDR1 is LGHNT, CDR2 FRNRAP. The trim removed 6 bases at V and 13 bases at J, leaving 9 bases unmatched. CDR3 length equals 12 residues. The CDR3 sequence is CASGGSGQGCTF. The CDR3 nucleotides read TGTGCTAGTGGCGGGTCCGGACAGGGGTGCACCTTC. Full variable domain (rest looked up from reference TRBV12-5 and TRBJ1-2): DARVTQTPRHKVTEMGQEVTMRCQPILGHNTVFWYRQTMMQGLELLAYFRNRAPLDDSGMPKDRFSAEMPDATLATLKIQPSEPRDSAVYFCASGGSGQGCTFGSGTRLTVV.

The rearrangement uses TRBV28 and TRBJ2-7, with D perhaps TRBD2 (5 bases). Trimming pared 4 bases from V and 1 base from J, leaving 20 bases between. The CDR3 totals 17 residues. Germline V gene sequence: CDR1 MDHEN, CDR2 SYDVKM. The CDR3 region has the DNA TGTGCCAGCAGTTCCCCGGGGAGTCCTTCGGGGTCCTACGAGCAGTACTTC. This gives the protein CASSSPGSPSGSYEQYF.

The chain links TRBV9 to TRBJ2-6; D might be TRBD1 (6 bases). Trimming stripped 2 bases from V and 1 base from J, with 19 bases between. This CDR3 has 19 residues. Germline V CDR1 and CDR2: SGDLS, YYNGEE. CDR3 amino acids: CASSVFNKGDPSGANVLTF. The CDR3 region has the DNA TGTGCCAGCAGCGTTTTTAACAAGGGGGACCCTTCTGGGGCCAACGTCCTGACTTTC.

The chain joins TRBV6-5 to TRBJ2-5, with a tentative D call TRBD2 (6 bases). This CDR3 region has 12 residues. From germline, CDR1 is MNHEY and CDR2 SVGAGI. V lost 2 bases and J 7 bases, leaving 8 bases between the germline ends. The CDR3 is CASSYAGGTQYF. CDR3 nucleotide sequence: TGTGCCAGCAGTTACGCCGGGGGGACCCAGTACTTC.

The CDR3 DNA is TGTGCCAGTAGCGTAACAGGGACAGGGGGAAAAGCTTTCTTT. This translates into CASSVTGTGGKAFF. The V gene is TRBV19, the J gene TRBJ1-1; the match to TRBD1 covers 11 bases. Germline V gives CDR1 LNHDA, CDR2 SQIVND (reference sequence). V dropped 6 bases and J dropped 9; count of bases not matched to a gene: 9. There are 14 residues in the CDR3.